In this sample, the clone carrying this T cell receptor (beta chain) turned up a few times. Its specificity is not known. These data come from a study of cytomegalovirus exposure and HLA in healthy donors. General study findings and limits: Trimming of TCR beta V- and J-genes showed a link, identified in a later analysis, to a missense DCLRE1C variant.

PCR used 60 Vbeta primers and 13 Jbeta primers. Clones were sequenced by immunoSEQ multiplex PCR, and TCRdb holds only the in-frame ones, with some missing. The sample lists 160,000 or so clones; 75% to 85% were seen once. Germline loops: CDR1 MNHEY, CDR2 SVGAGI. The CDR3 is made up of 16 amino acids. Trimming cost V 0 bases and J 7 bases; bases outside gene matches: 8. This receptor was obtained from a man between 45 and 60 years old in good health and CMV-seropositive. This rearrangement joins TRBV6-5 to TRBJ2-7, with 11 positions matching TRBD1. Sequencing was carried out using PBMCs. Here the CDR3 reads CASSYSRGQGAREQYF. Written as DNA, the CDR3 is TGTGCCAGCAGTTACTCTCGAGGACAGGGGGCGAGAGAGCAGTACTTC.